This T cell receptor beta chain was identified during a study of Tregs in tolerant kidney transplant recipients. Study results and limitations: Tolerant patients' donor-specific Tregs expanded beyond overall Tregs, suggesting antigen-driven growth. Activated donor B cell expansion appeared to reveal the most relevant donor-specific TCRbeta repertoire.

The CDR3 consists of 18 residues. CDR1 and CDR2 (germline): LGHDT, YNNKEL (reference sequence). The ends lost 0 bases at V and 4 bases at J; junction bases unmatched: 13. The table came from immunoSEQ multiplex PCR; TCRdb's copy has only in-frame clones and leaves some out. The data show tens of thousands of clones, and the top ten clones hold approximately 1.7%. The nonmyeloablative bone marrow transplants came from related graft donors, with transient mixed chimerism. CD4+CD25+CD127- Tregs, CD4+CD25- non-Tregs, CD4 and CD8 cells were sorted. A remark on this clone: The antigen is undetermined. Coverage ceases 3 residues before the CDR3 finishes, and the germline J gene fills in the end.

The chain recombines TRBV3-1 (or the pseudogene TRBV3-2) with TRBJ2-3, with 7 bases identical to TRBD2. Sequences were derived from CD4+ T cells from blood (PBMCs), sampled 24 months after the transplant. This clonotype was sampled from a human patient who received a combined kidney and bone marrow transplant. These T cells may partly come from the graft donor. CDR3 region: CASSQEWDYPSIPDTQYF. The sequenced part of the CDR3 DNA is TGTGCCAGCAGCCAAGAATGGGACTATCCTTCAATCCCAGATACG.